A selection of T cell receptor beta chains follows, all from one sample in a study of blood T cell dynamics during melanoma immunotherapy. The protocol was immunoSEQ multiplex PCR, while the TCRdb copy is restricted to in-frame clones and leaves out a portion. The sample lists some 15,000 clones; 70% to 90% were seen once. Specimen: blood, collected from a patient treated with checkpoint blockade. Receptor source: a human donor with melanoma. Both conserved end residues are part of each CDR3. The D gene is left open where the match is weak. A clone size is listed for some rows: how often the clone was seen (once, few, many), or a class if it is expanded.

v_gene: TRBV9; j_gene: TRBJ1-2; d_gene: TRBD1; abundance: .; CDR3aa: CASSQGDRTYGYTF; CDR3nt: TGTGCCAGCAGCCAGGGGGACAGGACCTATGGCTACACCTTC
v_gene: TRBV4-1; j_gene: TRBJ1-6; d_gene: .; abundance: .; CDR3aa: CASSQDPLGGNSPLHF; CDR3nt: TGCGCCAGCAGCCAAGATCCACTGGGGGGTAATTCACCCCTCCACTTT
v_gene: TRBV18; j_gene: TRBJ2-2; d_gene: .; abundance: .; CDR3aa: CASSPPYRDTGELFF; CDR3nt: TGTGCCAGCTCACCACCGTACAGAGACACCGGGGAGCTGTTTTTT
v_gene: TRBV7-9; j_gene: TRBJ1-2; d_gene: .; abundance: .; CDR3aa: CAWAGARGYTF; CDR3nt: TGTGCTTGGGCAGGGGCTCGGGGCTACACCTTC
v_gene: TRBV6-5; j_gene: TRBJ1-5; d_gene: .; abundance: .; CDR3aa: CASSGNSNQPQHF; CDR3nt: TGTGCCAGCAGTGGTAATAGCAATCAGCCCCAGCATTTT
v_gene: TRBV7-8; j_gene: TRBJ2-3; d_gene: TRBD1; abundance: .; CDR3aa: CASSEPGTGGSDTQYF; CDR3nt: TGTGCCAGCAGCGAACCCGGGACAGGGGGTTCAGATACGCAGTATTTT
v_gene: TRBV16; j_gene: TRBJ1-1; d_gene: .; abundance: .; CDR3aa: CASSPLRTTEAFF; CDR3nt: TGTGCCAGCAGTCCACTTCGTACCACTGAAGCTTTCTTT
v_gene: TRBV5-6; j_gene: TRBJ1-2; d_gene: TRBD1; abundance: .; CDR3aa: CASSFGQGAYGYTF; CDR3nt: TGTGCCAGCAGCTTCGGACAGGGGGCGTATGGCTACACCTTC
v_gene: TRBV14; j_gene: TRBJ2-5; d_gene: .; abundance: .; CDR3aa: CASSPLVADQETQYF; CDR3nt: TGTGCCAGCAGCCCCCTCGTTGCAGACCAAGAGACCCAGTACTTC
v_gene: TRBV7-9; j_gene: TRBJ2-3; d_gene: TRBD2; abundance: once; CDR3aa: CASSFGTSGGSTDTQYF; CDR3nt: TGTGCCAGCAGCTTTGGGACTAGCGGGGGCAGCACAGATACGCAGTATTTT
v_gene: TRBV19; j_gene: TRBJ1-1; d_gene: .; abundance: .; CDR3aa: CASSTVSNTEAFF; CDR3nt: TGTGCCAGTAGTACAGTTTCCAACACTGAAGCTTTCTTT
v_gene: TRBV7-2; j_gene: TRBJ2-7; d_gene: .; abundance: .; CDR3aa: CASSTVGGAYYEQYF; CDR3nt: TGTGCCAGCAGCACCGTGGGTGGGGCTTACTACGAGCAGTACTTC
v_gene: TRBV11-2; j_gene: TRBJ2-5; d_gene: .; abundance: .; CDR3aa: CASSDRIRGEQETQYF; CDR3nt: TGTGCCAGCAGCGACCGCATACGGGGTGAGCAAGAGACCCAGTACTTC
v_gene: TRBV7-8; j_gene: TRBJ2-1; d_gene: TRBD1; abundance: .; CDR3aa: CASSQFRTGLSYNEQFF; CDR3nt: TGTGCCAGCAGCCAATTTCGGACAGGGCTCTCCTACAATGAGCAGTTCTTC
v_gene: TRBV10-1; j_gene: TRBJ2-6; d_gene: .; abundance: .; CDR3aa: CASPRFVPGANVLTF; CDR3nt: TGCGCCAGCCCGCGTTTTGTCCCCGGGGCCAACGTCCTGACTTTC
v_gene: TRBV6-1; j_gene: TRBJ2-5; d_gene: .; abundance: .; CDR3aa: CASSERRFRDTRQETQYF; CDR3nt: TGTGCCAGCAGTGAACGCCGTTTCAGGGACACCCGCCAAGAGACCCAGTACTTC
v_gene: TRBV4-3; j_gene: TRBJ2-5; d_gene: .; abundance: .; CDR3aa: CASSQDPSRGETQYF; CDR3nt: TGCGCCAGCAGCCAAGATCCTAGCCGTGGGGAGACCCAGTACTTC
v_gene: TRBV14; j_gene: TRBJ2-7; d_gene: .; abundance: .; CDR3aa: CASSQVRGADYEQYF; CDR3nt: TGTGCCAGCAGCCAAGTACGGGGGGCTGACTACGAGCAGTACTTC
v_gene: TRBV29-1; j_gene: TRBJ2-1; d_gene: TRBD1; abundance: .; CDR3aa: CSVEGDRAKHNEQFF; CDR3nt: TGCAGCGTTGAGGGGGACAGGGCGAAACACAATGAGCAGTTCTTC
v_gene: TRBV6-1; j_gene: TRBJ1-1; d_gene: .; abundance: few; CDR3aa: CASSDRGAQDTEAFF; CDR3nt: TGTGCCAGCAGTGATAGGGGGGCCCAGGACACTGAAGCTTTCTTT
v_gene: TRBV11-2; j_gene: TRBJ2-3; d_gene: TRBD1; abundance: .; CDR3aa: CASSLVQGAPHTQYF; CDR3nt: TGTGCCAGCAGCTTAGTACAGGGGGCCCCCCATACGCAGTATTTT
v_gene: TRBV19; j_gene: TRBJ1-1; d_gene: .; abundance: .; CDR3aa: CASRTGTPNTEAFF; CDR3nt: TGTGCCAGTAGAACCGGGACGCCGAACACTGAAGCTTTCTTT
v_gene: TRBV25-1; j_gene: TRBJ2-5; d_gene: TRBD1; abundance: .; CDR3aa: CASTRGQGQAETQYF; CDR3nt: TGTGCCAGCACCCGGGGACAGGGTCAGGCTGAGACCCAGTACTTC
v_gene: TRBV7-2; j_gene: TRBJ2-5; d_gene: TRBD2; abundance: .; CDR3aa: CASSPQRGMVETQYF; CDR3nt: TGTGCCAGCAGCCCCCAGCGGGGGATGGTGGAGACCCAGTACTTC
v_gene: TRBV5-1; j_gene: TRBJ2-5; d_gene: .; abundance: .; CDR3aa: CASSLEGARETQYF; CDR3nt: TGCGCCAGCAGCTTAGAAGGGGCCCGGGAGACCCAGTACTTC
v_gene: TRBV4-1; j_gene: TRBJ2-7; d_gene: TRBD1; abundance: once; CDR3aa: CASSQTPGQGYEQYF; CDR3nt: TGCGCCAGCAGCCAAACTCCGGGACAGGGGTACGAGCAGTACTTC
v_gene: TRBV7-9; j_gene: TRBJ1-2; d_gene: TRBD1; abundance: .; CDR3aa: CASSRDRVAGYTF; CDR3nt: TGTGCCAGCAGCCGGGACAGGGTTGCTGGCTACACCTTC
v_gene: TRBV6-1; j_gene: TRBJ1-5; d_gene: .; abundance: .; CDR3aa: CASSAALDQPQHF; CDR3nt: TGTGCCAGCAGTGCGGCACTTGATCAGCCCCAGCATTTT
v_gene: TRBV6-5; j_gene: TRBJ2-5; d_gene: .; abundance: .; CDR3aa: CASSSGPQETQYF; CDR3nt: TGTGCCAGCAGTTCCGGGCCCCAAGAGACCCAGTACTTC
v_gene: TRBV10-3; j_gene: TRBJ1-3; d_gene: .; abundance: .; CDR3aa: CAIMGGNTIYF; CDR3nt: TGTGCCATCATGGGGGGAAACACCATATATTTT
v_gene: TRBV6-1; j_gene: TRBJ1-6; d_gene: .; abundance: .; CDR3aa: CASSEVGGSSYNSPLHF; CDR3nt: TGTGCCAGCAGTGAAGTAGGGGGAAGCTCCTATAATTCACCCCTCCACTTT
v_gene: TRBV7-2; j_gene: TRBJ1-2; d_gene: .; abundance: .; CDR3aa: CASSPQSNYGYTF; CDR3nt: TGTGCCAGCAGCCCCCAGAGTAACTATGGCTACACCTTC
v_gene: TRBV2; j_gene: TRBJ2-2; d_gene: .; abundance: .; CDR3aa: CASRGRGGVIRTGELFF; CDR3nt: TGTGCCAGCCGAGGAAGGGGGGGAGTGATTCGTACCGGGGAGCTGTTTTTT
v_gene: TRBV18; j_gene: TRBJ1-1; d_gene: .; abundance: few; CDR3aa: CASSPISGDTEAFF; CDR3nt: TGTGCCAGCTCACCTATCTCAGGGGACACTGAAGCTTTCTTT
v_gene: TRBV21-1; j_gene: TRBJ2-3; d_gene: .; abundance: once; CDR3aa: CASSKVHRGRDTQYF; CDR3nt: TGTGCCAGCAGCAAGGTGCATAGGGGCCGGGATACGCAGTATTTT
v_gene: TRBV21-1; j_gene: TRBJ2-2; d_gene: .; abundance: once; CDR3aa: CASSSGTQNTGELFF; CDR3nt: TGTGCCAGCAGCTCCGGGACCCAGAACACCGGGGAGCTGTTTTTT
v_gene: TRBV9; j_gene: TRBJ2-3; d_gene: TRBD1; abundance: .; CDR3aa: CASSGTGTGLLASTDTQYF; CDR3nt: TGTGCCAGCAGCGGCACTGGGACAGGCTTGTTGGCCAGCACAGATACGCAGTATTTT
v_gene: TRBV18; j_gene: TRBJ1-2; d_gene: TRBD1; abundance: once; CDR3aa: CASSPDRGAYGYTF; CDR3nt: TGTGCCAGCTCACCGGACAGGGGAGCTTATGGCTACACCTTC
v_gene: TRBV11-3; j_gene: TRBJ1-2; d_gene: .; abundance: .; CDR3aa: CASSLEPPLSYGYTF; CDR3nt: TGTGCCAGCAGCTTAGAGCCCCCCCTCAGCTATGGCTACACCTTC
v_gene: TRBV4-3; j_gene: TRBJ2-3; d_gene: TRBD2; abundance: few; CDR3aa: CASSQGSLAADTQYF; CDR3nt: TGCGCCAGCAGCCAAGGGTCGCTAGCGGCAGATACGCAGTATTTT
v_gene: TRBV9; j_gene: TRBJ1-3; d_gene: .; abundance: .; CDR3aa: CASSVAGEGSSGNTIYF; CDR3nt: TGTGCCAGCAGCGTAGCTGGGGAAGGGAGCTCTGGAAACACCATATATTTT
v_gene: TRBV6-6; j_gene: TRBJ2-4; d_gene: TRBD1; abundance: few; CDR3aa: CASSSRQGWAKNIQYF; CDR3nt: TGTGCCAGCAGCTCAAGACAGGGATGGGCCAAAAACATTCAGTACTTC
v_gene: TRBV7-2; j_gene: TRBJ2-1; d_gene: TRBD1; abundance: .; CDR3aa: CASSPGQGRNEQFF; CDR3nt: TGTGCCAGCAGCCCTGGACAGGGGAGGAATGAGCAGTTCTTC
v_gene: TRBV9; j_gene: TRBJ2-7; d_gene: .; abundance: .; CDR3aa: CASSGPIPYEQYF; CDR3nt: TGTGCCAGCAGCGGCCCTATTCCCTACGAGCAGTACTTC
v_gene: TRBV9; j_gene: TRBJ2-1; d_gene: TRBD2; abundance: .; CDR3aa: CASSVAGGQGEQFF; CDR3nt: TGTGCCAGCAGCGTAGCGGGGGGGCAAGGTGAGCAGTTCTTC
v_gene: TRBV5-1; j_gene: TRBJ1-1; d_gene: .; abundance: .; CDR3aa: CASSLVVGGTEAFF; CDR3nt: TGCGCCAGCAGCTTGGTCGTGGGGGGCACTGAAGCTTTCTTT